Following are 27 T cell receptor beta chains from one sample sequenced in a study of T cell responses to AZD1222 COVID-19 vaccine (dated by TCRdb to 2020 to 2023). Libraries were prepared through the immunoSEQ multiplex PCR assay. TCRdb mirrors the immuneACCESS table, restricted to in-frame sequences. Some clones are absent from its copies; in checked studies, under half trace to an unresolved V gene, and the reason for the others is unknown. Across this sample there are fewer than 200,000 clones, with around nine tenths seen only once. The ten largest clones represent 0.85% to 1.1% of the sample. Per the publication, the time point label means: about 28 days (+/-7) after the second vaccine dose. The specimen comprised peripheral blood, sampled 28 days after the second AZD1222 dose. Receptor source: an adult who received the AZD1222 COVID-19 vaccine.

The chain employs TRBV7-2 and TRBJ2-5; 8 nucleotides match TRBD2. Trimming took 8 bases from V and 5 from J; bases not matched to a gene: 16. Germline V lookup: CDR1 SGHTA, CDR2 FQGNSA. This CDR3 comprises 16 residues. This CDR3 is CASLFRFRGGPETQYF. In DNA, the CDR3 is TGTGCCAGCCTATTTCGCTTTCGGGGGGGCCCCGAGACCCAGTACTTC.

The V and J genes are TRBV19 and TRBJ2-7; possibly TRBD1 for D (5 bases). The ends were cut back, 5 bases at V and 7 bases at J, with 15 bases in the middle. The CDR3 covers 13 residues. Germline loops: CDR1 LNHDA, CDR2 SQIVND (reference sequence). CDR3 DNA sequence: TGTGCCAGTAGTCCAGGACACCTTAATGAGCAGTACTTC. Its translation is CASSPGHLNEQYF.

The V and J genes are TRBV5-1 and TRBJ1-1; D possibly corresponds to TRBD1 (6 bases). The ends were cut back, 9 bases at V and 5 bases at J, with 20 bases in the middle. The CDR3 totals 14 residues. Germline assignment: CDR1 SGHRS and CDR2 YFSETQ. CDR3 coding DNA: TGCGCCACCTCACAAGCTACAGGGTGGACTGAAGCTTTCTTT. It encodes CATSQATGWTEAFF. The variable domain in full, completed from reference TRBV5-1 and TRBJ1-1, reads KAGVTQTPRYLIKTRGQQVTLSCSPISGHRSVSWYQQTPGQGLQFLFEYFSETQRNKGNFPGRFSGRQFSNSRSEMNVSTLELGDSALYLCATSQATGWTEAFFGQGTRLTVV.

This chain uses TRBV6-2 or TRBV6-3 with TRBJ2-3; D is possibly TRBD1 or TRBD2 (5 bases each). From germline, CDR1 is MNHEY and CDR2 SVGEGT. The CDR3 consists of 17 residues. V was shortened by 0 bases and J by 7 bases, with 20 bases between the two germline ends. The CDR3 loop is CASSYSINGADLYTQYF. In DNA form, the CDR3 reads TGTGCCAGCAGTTACTCTATTAACGGGGCAGATCTATATACGCAGTATTTT.

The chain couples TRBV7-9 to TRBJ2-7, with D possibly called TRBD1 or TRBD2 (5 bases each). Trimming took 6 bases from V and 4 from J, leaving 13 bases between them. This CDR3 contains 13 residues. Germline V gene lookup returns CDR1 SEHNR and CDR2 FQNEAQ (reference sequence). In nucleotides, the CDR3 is TGTGCCAGCAGGGGGGACGGTACGTACGAGCAGTACTTC. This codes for CASRGDGTYEQYF.

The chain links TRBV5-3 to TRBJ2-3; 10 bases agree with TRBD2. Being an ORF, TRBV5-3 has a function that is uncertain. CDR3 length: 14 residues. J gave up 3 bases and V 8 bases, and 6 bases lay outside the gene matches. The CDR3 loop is CASCGLAVTDTQYF. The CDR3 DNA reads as TGTGCCAGCTGCGGACTAGCGGTTACAGATACGCAGTATTTT.

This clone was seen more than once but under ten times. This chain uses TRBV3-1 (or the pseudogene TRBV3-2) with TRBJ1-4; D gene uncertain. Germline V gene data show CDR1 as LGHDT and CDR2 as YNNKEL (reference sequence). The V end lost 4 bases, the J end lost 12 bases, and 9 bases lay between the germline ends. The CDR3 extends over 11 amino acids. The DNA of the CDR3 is TGTGCCAGCAGCCGATTCGAAGAACTGTTTTTT. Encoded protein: CASSRFEELFF.

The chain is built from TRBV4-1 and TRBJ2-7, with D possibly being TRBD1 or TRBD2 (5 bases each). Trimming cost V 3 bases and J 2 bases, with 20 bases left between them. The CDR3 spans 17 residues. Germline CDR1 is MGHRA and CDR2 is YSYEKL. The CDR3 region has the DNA TGCGCCAGCAGCCACGCTTCGGGGCGTGGTGGTCCCTACGAGCAGTACTTC. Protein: CASSHASGRGGPYEQYF.

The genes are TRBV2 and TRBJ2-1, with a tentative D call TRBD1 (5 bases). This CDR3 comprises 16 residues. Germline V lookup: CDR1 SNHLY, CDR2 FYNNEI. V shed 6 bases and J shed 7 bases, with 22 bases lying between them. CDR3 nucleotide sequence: TGTGCCAGCAGGGAGCTAACAGGCAGTATTATAAATGAGCAGTTCTTC. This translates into CASRELTGSIINEQFF.

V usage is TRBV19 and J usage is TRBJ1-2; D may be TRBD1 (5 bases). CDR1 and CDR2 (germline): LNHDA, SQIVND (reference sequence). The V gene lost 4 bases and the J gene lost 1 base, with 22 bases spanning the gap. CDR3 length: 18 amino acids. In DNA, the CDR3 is TGTGCCAGTAGTACCATACAAGGGGTCCCGACGATTAACTATGGCTACACCTTC. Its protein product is CASSTIQGVPTINYGYTF.

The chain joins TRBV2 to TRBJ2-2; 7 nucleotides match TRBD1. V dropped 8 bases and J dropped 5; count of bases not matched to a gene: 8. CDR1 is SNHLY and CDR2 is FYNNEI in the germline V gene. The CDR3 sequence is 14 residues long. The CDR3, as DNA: TGTGCCAGCCACAGGGGCGGTTGGACCGGGGAGCTGTTTTTT. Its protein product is CASHRGGWTGELFF.

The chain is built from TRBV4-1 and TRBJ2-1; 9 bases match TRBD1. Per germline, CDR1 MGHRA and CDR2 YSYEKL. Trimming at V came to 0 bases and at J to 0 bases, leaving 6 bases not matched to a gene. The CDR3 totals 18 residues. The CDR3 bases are TGCGCCAGCAGCCAAGAGGGGACAGGGATTAGCTCCTACAATGAGCAGTTCTTC. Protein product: CASSQEGTGISSYNEQFF.

The CDR3 DNA follows: TGTGCCAGCGGACAGGGAGGATCTGGTGGCTACACCTTC. The encoded protein is CASGQGGSGGYTF. The chain uses TRBV7-2 and TRBJ1-2; the match to TRBD1 covers 8 bases. Looked up from germline, CDR1 is SGHTA and CDR2 is FQGNSA. J gave up 7 bases and V 8 bases, and 9 bases lay outside the gene matches. This CDR3 comprises 13 residues.

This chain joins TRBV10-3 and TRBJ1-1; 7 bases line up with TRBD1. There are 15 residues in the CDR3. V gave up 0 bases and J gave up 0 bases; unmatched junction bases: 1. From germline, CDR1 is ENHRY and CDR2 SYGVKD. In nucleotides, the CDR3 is TGTGCCATCAGTGAGTCGACAGGGATGAACACTGAAGCTTTCTTT. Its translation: CAISESTGMNTEAFF.

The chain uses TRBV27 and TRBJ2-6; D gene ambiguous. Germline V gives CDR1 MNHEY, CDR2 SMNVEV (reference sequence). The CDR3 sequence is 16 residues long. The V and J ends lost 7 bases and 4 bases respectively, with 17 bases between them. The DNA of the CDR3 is TGTGCCAGCATGCCCCGGACGCTGGGGGGGGCCAACGTCCTGACTTTC. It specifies CASMPRTLGGANVLTF.

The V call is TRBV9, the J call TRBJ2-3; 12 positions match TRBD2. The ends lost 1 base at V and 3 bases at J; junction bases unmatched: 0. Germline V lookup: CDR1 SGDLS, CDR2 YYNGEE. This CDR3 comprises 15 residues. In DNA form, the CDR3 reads TGTGCCAGCAGCGTAACTAGCGGGGGGACAGATACGCAGTATTTT. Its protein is CASSVTSGGTDTQYF.

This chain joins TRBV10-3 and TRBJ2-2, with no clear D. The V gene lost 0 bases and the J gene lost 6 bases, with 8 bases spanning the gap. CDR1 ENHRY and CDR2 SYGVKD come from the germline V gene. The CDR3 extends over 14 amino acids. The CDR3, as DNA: TGTGCCATCAGTGAGTCTGGTAGTCCCGGGGAGCTGTTTTTT. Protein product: CAISESGSPGELFF.

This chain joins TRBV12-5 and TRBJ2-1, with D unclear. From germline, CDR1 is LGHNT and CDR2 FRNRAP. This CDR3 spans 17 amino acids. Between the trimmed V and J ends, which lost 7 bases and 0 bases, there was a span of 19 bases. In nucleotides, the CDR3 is TGTGCTAGTGAGAACGTATTTCCCCTCAACTCCTACAATGAGCAGTTCTTC. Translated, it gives CASENVFPLNSYNEQFF.

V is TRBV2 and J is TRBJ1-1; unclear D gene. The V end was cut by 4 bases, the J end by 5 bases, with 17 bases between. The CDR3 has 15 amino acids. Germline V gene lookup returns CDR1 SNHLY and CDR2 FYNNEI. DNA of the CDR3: TGTGCCAGCAGTGGGGCAGGTCTACGAGATACTGAAGCTTTCTTT. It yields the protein CASSGAGLRDTEAFF.

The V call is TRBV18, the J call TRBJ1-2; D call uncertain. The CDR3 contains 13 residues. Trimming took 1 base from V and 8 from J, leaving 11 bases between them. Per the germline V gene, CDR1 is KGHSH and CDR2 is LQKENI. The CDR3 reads CASSPQSWEGYTF. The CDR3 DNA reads TGTGCCAGCTCACCACAGTCGTGGGAAGGCTACACCTTC.

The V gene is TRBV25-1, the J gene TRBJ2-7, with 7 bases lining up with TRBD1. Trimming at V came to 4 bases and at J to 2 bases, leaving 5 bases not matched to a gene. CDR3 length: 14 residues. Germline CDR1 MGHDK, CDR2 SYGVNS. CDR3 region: CASSAGDSAYEQYF. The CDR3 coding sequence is TGTGCCAGCAGTGCCGGGGACAGCGCCTACGAGCAGTACTTC.

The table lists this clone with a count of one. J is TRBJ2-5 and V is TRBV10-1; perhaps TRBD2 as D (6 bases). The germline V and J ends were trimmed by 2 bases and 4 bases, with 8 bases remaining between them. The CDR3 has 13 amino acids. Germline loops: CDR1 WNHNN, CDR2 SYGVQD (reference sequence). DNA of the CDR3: TGCGCCAGCAGTGAGGTGGGGGGAGAGACCCAGTACTTC. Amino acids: CASSEVGGETQYF.

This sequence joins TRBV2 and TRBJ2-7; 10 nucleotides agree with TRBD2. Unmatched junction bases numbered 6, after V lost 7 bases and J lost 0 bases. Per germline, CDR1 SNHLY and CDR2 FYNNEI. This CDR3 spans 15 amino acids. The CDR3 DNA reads TGTGCCAGCAACAGAGCGGGGGGGAGCTCCTACGAGCAGTACTTC. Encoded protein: CASNRAGGSSYEQYF. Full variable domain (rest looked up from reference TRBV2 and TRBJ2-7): EPEVTQTPSHQVTQMGQEVILRCVPISNHLYFYWYRQILGQKVEFLVSFYNNEISEKSEIFDDQFSVERPDGSNFTLKIRSTKLEDSAMYFCASNRAGGSSYEQYFGPGTRLTVT.

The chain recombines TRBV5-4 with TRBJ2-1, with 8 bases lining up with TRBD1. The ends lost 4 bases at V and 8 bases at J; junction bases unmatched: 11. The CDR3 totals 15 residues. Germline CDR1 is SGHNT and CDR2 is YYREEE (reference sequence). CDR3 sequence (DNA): TGTGCCAGCAGCGTATTCAGGGGGCATAACGATGAGCAGTTCTTC. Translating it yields CASSVFRGHNDEQFF.

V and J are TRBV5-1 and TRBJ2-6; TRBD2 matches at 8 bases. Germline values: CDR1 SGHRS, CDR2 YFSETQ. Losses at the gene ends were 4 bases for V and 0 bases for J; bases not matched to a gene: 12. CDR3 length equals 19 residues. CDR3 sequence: CASSNGGADLNSGANVLTF. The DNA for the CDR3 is TGCGCCAGCAGCAACGGGGGGGCAGACTTGAACTCTGGGGCCAACGTCCTGACTTTC.

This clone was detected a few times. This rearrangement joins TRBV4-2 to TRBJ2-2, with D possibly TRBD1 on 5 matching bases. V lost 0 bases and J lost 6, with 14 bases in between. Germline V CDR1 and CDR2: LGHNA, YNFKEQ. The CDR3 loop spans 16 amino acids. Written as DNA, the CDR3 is TGTGCCAGCAGCCAAGAGGTAACAGGACGGGCCGGGGAGCTGTTTTTT. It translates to CASSQEVTGRAGELFF.

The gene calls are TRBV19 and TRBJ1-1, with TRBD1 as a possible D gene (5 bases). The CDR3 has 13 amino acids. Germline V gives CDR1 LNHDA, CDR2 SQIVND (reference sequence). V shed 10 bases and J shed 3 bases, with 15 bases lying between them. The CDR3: CATDGGMDTEAFF. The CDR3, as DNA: TGTGCCACCGACGGGGGGATGGACACTGAAGCTTTCTTT.